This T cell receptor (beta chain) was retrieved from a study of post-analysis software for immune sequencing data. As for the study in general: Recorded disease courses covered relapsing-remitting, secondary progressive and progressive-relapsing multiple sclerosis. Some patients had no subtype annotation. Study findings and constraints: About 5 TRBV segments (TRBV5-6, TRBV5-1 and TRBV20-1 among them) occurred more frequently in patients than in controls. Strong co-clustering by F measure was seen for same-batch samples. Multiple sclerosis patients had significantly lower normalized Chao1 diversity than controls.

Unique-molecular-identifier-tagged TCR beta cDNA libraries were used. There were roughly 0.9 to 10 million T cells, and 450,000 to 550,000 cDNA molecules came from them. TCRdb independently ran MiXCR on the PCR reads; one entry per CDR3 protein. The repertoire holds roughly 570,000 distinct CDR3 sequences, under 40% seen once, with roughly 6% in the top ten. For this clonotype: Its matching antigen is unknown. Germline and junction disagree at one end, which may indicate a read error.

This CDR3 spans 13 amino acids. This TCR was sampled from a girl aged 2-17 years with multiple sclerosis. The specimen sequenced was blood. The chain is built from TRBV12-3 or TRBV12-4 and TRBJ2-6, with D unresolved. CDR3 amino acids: CASSLTGVNVLTF. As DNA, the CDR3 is TGTGCTAGCAGCCTAACTGGGGTCAACGTCCTGACTTTC.